This entry describes one T cell receptor (beta chain). Its antigen is unidentified. The data originate from a study of cytomegalovirus exposure and HLA in healthy donors. Study-wide results and limits: Cytomegalovirus status was reportedly diagnosed by the classifier with high specificity and sensitivity.

The donors, nominally healthy at sampling, likely had unrecorded immune exposures. Germline CDR1 MDHEN, CDR2 SYDVKM. CDR3 length: 14 residues. J gave up 0 bases and V 6 bases, and 2 bases lay outside the gene matches. PCR primers comprised 60 Vbeta and 13 Jbeta primers. Some clones are missing from TCRdb's copy, which holds only in-frame ones; the method was immunoSEQ multiplex PCR. The data contain about 130,000 clones, 70% to 85% of them seen just once; the ten biggest clones take up more than 10%. The sample comprised PBMCs. This chain uses TRBV28 with TRBJ2-7; 10 positions agree with TRBD2. This clonotype was obtained from a woman between 40 and 50 years old in good health and CMV-seropositive. As DNA, the CDR3 is TGTGCCAGCAGGTCTAGCGGGAGCTCCTACGAGCAGTACTTC. The encoded protein is CASRSSGSSYEQYF.